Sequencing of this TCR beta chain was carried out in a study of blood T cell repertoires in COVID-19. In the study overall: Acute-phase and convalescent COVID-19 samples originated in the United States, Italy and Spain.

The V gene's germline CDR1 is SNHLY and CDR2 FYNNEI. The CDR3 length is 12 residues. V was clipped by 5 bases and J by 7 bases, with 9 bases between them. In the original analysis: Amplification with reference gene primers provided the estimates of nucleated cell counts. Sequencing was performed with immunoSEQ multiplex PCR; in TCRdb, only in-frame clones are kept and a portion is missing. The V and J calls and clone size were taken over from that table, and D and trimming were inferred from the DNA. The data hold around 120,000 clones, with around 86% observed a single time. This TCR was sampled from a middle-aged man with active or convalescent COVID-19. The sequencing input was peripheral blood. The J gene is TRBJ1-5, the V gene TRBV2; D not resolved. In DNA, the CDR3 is TGTGCCAGCAGTTCAGGTATCCAGCCCCAGCATTTT. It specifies CASSSGIQPQHF.